This T cell receptor beta chain was found in a study of shared clonotypes between healthy human individuals (dated by TCRdb to the early 2020s). Broadly, across the study: Two women and a few men aged 18 to 49 years were included in the cohort. Per donor, three plates each were used for CD4 naive and CD4 memory, two for CD8 naive, and one for CD8 memory. Blood TCR repertoires of roughly 5 healthy adults were deeply sequenced to estimate repertoire size and the extent of clonotype sharing between individuals. To increase sequencing depth and limit assay-specific biases, different laboratories used diverse techniques to prepare libraries and sequence TCR repertoires. Leukapheresis yielded between about 0.94 and 10 billion PBMCs per donor.

As encoded in the germline V gene (reference sequence), CDR1 is DFQATT while CDR2 is SNEGSKA. The CDR3 contains 10 residues, cysteine and phenylalanine counted. The kept DNA is CDR3 alone, 30 bases in frame from the first base. V loses 6 bases, J loses 8 bases, and the germline ends lie 9 bases apart. Using the deep immunoSEQ assay, multiplex PCR amplified TCR CDR3 regions from genomic DNA. Extracted genomic DNA from each cell subset was distributed evenly across all wells of several immunoSEQ 96-well plates, and each plate was treated as a replicate. For sorted subsets, each replicate PCR was loaded with about 0.2 ug genomic DNA, equivalent to 25,000 to 30,000 T cell genomes. Purified libraries were measured with a Qubit 3.0 fluorometer, size-checked on a Bioanalyzer 2100, and measured again with the KAPA Library Quantification kit. Each immunoSEQ 96-well plate was sequenced on its own single-read 150-cycle Illumina NextSeq 550 flow cell. The study's processing was this. Because the immunoSEQ output held only junctional sequences and lacked quality scores, the filtering could not match the filtering applied to full-length reads. Sequences were annotated with PyIR, a Python wrapper for IgBLAST v1.9, using IMGT germline references to assign V/J genes and CDR3. Reads were filtered out if the reads had weak V/J assignments (E-value above 1e-6), no CDR3, stop codons, out-of-frame junctions, or ambiguous translated residues. A V3J clonotype was defined by an identical inferred V gene, J gene, and CDR3 amino acid sequence. Percentage overlap between repertoires was computed as shared unique clonotypes divided by the size of the smaller repertoire. RTK rarefaction, the Chao1 estimator, and Recon v2.1 estimates of unobserved clonotypes were used to assess repertoire richness. Generation probabilities were computed with OLGA for all TCRbeta clonotypes obtained by the gDNA method from a handful of donors. This immuneACCESS table, as held by TCRdb, lists in-frame sequences with V and J called but not all clones. Of the missing ones, under half trace to an unresolved V gene in checked studies; the others have no known cause. The D gene and trimming were derived from the DNA, and the V and J assignments and clone size from that table. The sample table lists roughly 220,000 clones, approximately 65% of them with a count of one. Around 10% of the sample lies in the top ten.

The donors were healthy, HIV-negative adults with no recently reported acute infections or vaccinations. Every donor was a Caucasian adult residing in Nashville, Tennessee, USA. CD4+ T cells were enriched by magnetic negative selection; naive cells were then positively selected on CD45RA, and the negative fraction formed the memory subset. After blood collection by leukapheresis, PBMCs were isolated using Ficoll-Histopaque density gradient centrifugation and then cryopreserved in the vapor phase of liquid nitrogen. Analytical flow cytometry was used to check the purity and quantity of every magnetically sorted T cell population. Each sorted fraction had its genomic DNA isolated and then quantified by UV absorbance on a Nanodrop 2000c. About this clone: Its antigen remains undetermined. Per-base quality was not reported, and no clone a single base away is much larger than it.

Overall study results and their limits: Sampling was restricted to blood, and TCR repertoires in tissues likely differ from the TCR repertoires found in blood. When a few donors were compared, the shared fraction of clonotypes was around 4.6% for naive CD4, around 3.5% for naive CD8, roughly 2.3% for memory CD4, and 0.4% for memory CD8. Higher generation probabilities were observed for clonotypes shared by all four sorted-subset donors than for non-shared clonotypes. Naive subsets generally had larger estimated clonotype richness than memory subsets did. Rarefaction of sorted-subset datasets indicated incomplete sequencing despite the large sequencing depth. Because the study included a small number of donors, the genetic and exposure-history diversity represented was limited. Pairwise subsampling led to the expectation that sequencing depth would affect the degree of clonotype sharing among donors.

This clonotype was obtained from a man aged 25-45 years in good health. The chain joins TRBV20-1 to TRBJ2-3, with TRBD2 perhaps the D gene, on 5 matching bases. Sequenced input: memory CD4+ T cells sorted from blood. Reading the label with the study, this specimen's cell subset or site is: CD45RA-negative fraction. At the DNA level, the sequence is TGCAGTGCCGAGGGAGCTACGCAGTATTTT. This gives the protein CSAEGATQYF.